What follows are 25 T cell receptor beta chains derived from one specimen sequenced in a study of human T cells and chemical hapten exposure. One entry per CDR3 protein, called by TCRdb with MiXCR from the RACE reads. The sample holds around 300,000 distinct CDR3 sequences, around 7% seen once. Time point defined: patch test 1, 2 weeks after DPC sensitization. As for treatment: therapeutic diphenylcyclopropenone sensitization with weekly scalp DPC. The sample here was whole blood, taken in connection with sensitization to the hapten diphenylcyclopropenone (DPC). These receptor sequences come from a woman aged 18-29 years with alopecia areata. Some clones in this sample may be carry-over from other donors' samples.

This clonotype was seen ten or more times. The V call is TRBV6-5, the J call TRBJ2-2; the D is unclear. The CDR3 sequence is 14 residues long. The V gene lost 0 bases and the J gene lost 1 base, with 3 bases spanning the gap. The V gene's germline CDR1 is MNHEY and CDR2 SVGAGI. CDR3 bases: TGTGCCAGCAGTTACTCAGTGAACACCGGGGAGCTGTTTTTT. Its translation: CASSYSVNTGELFF.

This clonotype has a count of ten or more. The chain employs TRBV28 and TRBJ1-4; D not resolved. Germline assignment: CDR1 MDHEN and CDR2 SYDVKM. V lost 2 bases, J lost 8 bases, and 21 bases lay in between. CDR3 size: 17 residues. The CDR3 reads CASSLRPIIRREEKLFF. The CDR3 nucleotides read TGTGCCAGCAGTTTACGCCCTATCATCCGACGGGAAGAAAAACTGTTTTTT.

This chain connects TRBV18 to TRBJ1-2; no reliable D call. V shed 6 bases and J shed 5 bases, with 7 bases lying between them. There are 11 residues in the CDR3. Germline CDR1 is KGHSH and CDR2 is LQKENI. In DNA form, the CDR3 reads TGTGCCAGCTCTACATCTTATGGCTACACCTTC. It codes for CASSTSYGYTF.

The CDR3 sequence is CASSLASRGMVIGRVQPQHF. CDR3 bases: TGTGCCAGCAGTTTAGCCTCGAGGGGTATGGTCATTGGTAGGGTTCAGCCCCAGCATTTT. V usage is TRBV12-3 or TRBV12-4 and J usage is TRBJ1-5; tentatively, D is TRBD1 (5 bases). The V end lost 0 bases, the J end lost 6 bases, and 27 bases lay between the germline ends. CDR3 size: 20 residues.

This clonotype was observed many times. The CDR3 DNA reads as TGTGCCAGCTCACCACGTCGCGGGGTGGTCTCCTACGAGCAGTACTTC. Its translation: CASSPRRGVVSYEQYF. This chain uses TRBV18 with TRBJ2-7, with TRBD2 as a possible D gene (6 bases). Germline V gene data show CDR1 as KGHSH and CDR2 as LQKENI. The V and J ends lost 1 base and 0 bases respectively, with 13 bases between them. This CDR3 is built from 16 residues.

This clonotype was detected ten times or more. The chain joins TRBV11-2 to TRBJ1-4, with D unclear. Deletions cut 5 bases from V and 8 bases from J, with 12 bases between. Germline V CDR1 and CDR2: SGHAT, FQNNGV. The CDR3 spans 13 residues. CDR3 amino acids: CASSPIGQEKLFF. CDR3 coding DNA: TGTGCCAGCAGCCCCATCGGTCAAGAAAAACTGTTTTTT.

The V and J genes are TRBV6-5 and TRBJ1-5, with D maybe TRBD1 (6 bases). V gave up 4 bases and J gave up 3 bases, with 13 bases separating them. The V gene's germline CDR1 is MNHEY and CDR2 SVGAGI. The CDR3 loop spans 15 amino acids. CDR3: CASSSGQRDNQPQHF. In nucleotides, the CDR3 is TGTGCCAGCAGTTCCGGACAGCGGGACAATCAGCCCCAGCATTTT.

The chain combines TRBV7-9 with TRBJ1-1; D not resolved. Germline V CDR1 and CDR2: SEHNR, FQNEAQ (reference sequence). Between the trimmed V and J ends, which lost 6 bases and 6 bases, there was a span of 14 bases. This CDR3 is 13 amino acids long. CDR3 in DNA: TGTGCCAGCAGTCTCATCGGGGTGCCTGAAGCTTTCTTT. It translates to CASSLIGVPEAFF.

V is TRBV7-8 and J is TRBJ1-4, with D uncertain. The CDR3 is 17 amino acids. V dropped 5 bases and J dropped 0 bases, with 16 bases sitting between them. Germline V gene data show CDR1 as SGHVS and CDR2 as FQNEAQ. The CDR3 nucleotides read TGTGCCAGCAGCCTCTACTTGCGAGATGCAACTAATGAAAAACTGTTTTTT. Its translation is CASSLYLRDATNEKLFF.

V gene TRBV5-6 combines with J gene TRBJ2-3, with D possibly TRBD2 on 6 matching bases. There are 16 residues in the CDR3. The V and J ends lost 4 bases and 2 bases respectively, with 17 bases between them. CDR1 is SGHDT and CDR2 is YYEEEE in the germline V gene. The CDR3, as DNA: TGTGCCAGCAGCCCTATTAGCGGATTTCTCACAGATACGCAGTATTTT. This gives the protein CASSPISGFLTDTQYF.

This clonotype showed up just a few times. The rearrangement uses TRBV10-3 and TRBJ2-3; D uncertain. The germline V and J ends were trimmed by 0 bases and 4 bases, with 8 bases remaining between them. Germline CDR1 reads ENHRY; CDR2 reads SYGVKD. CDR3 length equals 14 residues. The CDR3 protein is CAISESTKADTQYF. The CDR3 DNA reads TGTGCCATCAGTGAGTCGACAAAGGCAGATACGCAGTATTTT.

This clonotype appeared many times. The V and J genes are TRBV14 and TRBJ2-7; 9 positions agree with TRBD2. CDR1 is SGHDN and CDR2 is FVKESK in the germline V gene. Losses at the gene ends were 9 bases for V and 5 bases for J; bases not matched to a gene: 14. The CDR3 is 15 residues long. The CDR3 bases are TGTGCCAGTTCATCCCAGAGGCTAGCGGGGAACGAGCAGTACTTC. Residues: CASSSQRLAGNEQYF. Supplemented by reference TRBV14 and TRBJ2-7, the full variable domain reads EAGVTQFPSHSVIEKGQTVTLRCDPISGHDNLYWYRRVMGKEIKFLLHFVKESKQDESGMPNNRFLAERTGGTYSTLKVQPAELEDSGVYFCASSSQRLAGNEQYFGPGTRLTVT.

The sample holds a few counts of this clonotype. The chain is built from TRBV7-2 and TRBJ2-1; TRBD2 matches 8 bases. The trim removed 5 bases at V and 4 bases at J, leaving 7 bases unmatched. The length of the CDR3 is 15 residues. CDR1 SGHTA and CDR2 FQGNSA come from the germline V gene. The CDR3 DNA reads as TGTGCCAGCAGCCGGGGTAGCGGGGTATACAATGAGCAGTTCTTC. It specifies CASSRGSGVYNEQFF.

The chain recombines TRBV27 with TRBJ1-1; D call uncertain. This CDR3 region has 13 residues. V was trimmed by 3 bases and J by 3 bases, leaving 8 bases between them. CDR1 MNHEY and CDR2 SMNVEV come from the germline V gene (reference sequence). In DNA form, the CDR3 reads TGTGCCAGCAGTTTTGGCCAGCACACTGAAGCTTTCTTT. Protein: CASSFGQHTEAFF.

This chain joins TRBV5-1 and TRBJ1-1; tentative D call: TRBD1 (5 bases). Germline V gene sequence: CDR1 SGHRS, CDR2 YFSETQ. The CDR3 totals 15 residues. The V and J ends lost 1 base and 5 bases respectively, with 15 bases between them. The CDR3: CASSLNIGRGTEAFF. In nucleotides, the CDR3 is TGCGCCAGCAGCTTGAATATCGGAAGGGGTACTGAAGCTTTCTTT.

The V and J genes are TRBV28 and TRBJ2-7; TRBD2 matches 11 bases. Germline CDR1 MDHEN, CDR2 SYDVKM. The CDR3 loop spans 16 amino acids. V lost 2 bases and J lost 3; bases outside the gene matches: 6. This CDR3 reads CASSLIGTSGGYEQYF. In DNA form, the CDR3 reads TGTGCCAGCAGTTTAATCGGGACTAGCGGAGGCTACGAGCAGTACTTC.

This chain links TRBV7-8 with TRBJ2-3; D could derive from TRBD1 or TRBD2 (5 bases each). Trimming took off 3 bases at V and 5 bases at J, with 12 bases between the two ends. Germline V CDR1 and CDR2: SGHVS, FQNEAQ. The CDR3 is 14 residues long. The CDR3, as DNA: TGTGCCAGCAGCTTTTTGGGGGACGAAGATACGCAGTATTTT. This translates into CASSFLGDEDTQYF.

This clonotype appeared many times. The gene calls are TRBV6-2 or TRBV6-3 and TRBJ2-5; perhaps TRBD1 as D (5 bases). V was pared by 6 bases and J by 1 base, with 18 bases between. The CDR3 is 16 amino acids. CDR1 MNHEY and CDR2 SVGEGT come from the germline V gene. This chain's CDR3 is CASSHRQNKVQETQYF. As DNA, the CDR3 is TGTGCCAGCAGCCACCGACAGAACAAAGTCCAAGAGACCCAGTACTTC.

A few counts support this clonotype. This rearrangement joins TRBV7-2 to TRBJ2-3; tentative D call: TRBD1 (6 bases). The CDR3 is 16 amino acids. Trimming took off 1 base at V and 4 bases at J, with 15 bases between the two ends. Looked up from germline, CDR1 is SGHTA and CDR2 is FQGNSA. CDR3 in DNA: TGTGCCAGCAGCTTAGGTACAGGGTACTCGGCAGATACGCAGTATTTT. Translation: CASSLGTGYSADTQYF.

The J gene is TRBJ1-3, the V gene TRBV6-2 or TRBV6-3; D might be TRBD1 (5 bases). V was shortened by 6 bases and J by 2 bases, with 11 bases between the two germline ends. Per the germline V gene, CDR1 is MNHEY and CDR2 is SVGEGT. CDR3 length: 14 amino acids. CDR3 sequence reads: CASSRKTAGNTIYF. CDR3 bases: TGTGCCAGCAGCCGGAAGACAGCTGGAAACACCATATATTTT.

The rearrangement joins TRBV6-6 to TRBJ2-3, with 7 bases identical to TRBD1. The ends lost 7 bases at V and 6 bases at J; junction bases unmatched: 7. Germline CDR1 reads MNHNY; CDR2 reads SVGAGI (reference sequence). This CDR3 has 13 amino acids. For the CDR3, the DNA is TGTGCCAGCACGAGAACAGGGGTGGATACGCAGTATTTT. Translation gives CASTRTGVDTQYF.

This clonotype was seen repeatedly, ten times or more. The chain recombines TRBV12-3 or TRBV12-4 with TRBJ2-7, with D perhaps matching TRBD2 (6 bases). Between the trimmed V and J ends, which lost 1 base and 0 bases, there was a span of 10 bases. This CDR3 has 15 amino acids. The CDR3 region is CASSLGGGASYEQYF. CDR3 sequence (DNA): TGTGCCAGCAGTTTAGGCGGCGGGGCCTCCTACGAGCAGTACTTC.

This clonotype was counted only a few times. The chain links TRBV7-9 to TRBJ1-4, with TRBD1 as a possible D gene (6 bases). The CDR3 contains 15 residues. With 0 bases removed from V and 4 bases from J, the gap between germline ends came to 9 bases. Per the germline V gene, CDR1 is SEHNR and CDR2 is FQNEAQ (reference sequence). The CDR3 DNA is TGTGCCAGCAGCTTAGCCTTGGACAGTAATGAAAAACTGTTTTTT. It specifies CASSLALDSNEKLFF.

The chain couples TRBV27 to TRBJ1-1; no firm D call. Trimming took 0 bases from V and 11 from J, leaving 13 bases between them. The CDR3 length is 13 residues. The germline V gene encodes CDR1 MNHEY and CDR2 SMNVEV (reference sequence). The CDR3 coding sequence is TGTGCCAGCAGTTTATCGGCAGGAACAACGGCTTTCTTT. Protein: CASSLSAGTTAFF.

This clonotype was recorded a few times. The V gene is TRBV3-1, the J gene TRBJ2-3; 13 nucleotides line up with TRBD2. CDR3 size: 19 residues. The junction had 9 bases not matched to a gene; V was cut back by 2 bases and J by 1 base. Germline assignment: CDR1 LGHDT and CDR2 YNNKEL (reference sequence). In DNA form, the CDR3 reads TGTGCCAGCAGCCAACTCGGGACTAGCGGGGAACGACGCACAGATACGCAGTATTTT. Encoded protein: CASSQLGTSGERRTDTQYF.